The T cell receptor (beta chain) under discussion was sequenced for a study of T-cell reconstitution after alpha-beta-depleted transplantation in children. Unique molecular identifiers were used in preparing the TCRbeta library. MiXCR, run by TCRdb on the PCR reads, gives a single entry per CDR3 protein. The data hold some 220,000 distinct CDR3 sequences, with under 13% observed a single time. Germline lookup yields CDR1 SGHAT and CDR2 FQNNGV. The CDR3 covers 14 residues. Trimming took 5 bases from V and 4 from J; bases not matched to a gene: 5. There are many counts of this clonotype. The material was PBMCs, obtained before TCRalphabeta/CD19-depleted stem cell transplant. This TCR was recovered from a child younger than two with acute myeloid leukemia, due to receive a stem cell transplant. The rearrangement links TRBV11-2 to TRBJ1-1, with TRBD1 identical over 9 bases. CDR3 amino acids: CASSVSTGGTEAFF. CDR3 coding DNA: TGTGCCAGCAGCGTTTCGACAGGGGGCACTGAAGCTTTCTTT.